This record concerns one T cell receptor beta chain sequence. What it recognizes is unknown. This entry belongs to a study of T cells in localized non-small cell lung cancer. Study results and caveats: Out of the top 100 tumor clones, a median around 57 were seen in adjacent lung. A raised T cell density in blood coincided with lengthier overall survival. Peak T cell clonality was found in uninvolved adjacent lung, exceeding tumor.

Method: immunoSEQ multiplex PCR; TCRdb's copy keeps in-frame clones and lacks some. The table lists tens of thousands of clones, 70% to 90% of them singletons. The TCR comes from a man aged 40-75 years with stage I squamous cell lung carcinoma. Source: peripheral blood, taken before any cancer treatment.

For the CDR3, the DNA is TGTGCCAGCAGCGAGGGGACTAGCGGGAGGCCCTACGAGCAGTACTTC. Amino acids: CASSEGTSGRPYEQYF. V gene TRBV9 combines with J gene TRBJ2-7; 15 positions agree with TRBD2. V was pared by 3 bases and J by 2 bases, with 3 bases of the junction left unmatched. This CDR3 comprises 16 residues. Germline CDR1 reads SGDLS; CDR2 reads YYNGEE.